This entry describes one T cell receptor beta chain. Its matching antigen is unknown. Amplification used 60 Vbeta primers and 13 Jbeta primers. Data came from immunoSEQ multiplex PCR; TCRdb stores just in-frame clones and leaves some out. Here the sample spans 70,000 to 95,000 clones, about 78% being singletons. The data stem from a study of cytomegalovirus exposure and HLA in healthy donors. Study-wide findings and caveats: Later work associated fewer than 20,000 TCR beta sequences with HLA alleles at 0.05 false discovery rate.

CDR3 size: 15 residues. V lost 0 bases, J lost 1 base, and 8 bases lay in between. Germline lookup yields CDR1 SGHKS and CDR2 YYEKEE (reference sequence). This TCR was recovered from a man aged 50 to 60 in good health and CMV-seronegative. Sequenced: PBMCs. This chain links TRBV5-5 with TRBJ1-3; D perhaps matches TRBD1 (5 bases). The CDR3 coding sequence is TGTGCCAGCAGCTTGGGACAGACATCTGGAAACACCATATATTTT. Residues: CASSLGQTSGNTIYF.